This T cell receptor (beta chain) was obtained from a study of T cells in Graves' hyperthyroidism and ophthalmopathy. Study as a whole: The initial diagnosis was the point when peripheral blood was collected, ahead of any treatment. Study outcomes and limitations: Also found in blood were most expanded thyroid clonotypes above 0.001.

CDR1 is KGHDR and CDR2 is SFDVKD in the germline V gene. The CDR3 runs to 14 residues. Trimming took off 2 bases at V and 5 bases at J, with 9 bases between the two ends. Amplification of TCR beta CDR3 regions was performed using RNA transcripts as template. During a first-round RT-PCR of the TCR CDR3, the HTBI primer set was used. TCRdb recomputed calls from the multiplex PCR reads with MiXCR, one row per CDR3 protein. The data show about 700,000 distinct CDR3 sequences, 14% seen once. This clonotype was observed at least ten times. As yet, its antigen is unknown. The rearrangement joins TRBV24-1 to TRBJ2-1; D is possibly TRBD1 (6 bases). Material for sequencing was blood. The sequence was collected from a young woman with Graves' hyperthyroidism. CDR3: CATSDWTADNEQFF. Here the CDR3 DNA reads TGTGCCACCAGTGATTGGACAGCTGACAATGAGCAGTTCTTC.